The T cell receptor beta chain under discussion was sequenced for a study of control samples from healthy donors and cancer patients. Repertoires were generated with immunoSEQ multiplex PCR, while TCRdb's copy carries only in-frame clones and drops some. The table lists just over 150,000 clones, around nine tenths of them singletons. The material sequenced was blood. The TCR was taken from a man aged 25-45 years in good health.

The CDR3 loop is CASRDGMRGAFF. In nucleotides, the CDR3 is TGTGCCAGCAGGGATGGGATGAGAGGAGCTTTCTTT. The rearrangement uses TRBV6-5 and TRBJ1-1; no clear D gene. The CDR3 loop spans 12 amino acids. Germline lookup yields CDR1 MNHEY and CDR2 SVGAGI. Between the trimmed V and J ends, which lost 6 bases and 10 bases, there was a span of 15 bases.